The sequence of this TCR beta chain was determined in a study of blood T cells in healthy people across ages. This clonotype was found once. Sample-barcoded 5' priming and a J-beta primer mix drove a second PCR of roughly 6 to 12 cycles. TCRdb re-called the 5' RACE reads with MiXCR, one entry per CDR3 protein. The table records about 640,000 distinct CDR3 sequences, less than 35% of them present only once. The sequence came from a woman aged 80 or older in good health. The sequenced sample consisted of blood.

The CDR3 DNA is TGCGCCAGCAAAGAGGCGGTGCTGGATTCACCCCTCCACTTT. This encodes CASKEAVLDSPLHF. The V gene is TRBV5-1, the J gene TRBJ1-6; no clear D. V was clipped by 6 bases and J by 8 bases, with 15 bases between them. CDR1 is SGHRS, CDR2 YFSETQ, per germline. This CDR3 has 14 residues.